This T cell receptor beta chain comes out of a study of blood T cell repertoires in COVID-19. Study as a whole: Acute-phase and convalescent COVID-19 samples originated in the United States, Italy and Spain. Nucleic acid was either cDNA or gDNA, and it came from T cells, B-cell-depleted T cells, or PBMCs.

In the original analysis: It was from reference gene primer amplification that nucleated cell counts were estimated. The protocol was immunoSEQ multiplex PCR, while the TCRdb copy is restricted to in-frame clones and leaves out a portion. V and J calls and clone size come straight from that table; D and trimming were deduced from the DNA. The repertoire consists of 150,000 to 200,000 clones, with about 88% occurring once and the leading ten covering approximately 2.1%. This clonotype was obtained from a man between 65 and 79 years old with active or convalescent COVID-19. Sample: peripheral blood.

This CDR3 is CASSSGDTIYF. CDR3 sequence (DNA): TGTGCCAGCAGCTCCGGGGACACCATATATTTT. The gene calls are TRBV7-9 and TRBJ1-3, with unresolved D. Germline CDR1 reads SEHNR; CDR2 reads FQNEAQ (reference sequence). V lost 4 bases and J lost 8, with 6 bases in between. The CDR3 consists of 11 residues.